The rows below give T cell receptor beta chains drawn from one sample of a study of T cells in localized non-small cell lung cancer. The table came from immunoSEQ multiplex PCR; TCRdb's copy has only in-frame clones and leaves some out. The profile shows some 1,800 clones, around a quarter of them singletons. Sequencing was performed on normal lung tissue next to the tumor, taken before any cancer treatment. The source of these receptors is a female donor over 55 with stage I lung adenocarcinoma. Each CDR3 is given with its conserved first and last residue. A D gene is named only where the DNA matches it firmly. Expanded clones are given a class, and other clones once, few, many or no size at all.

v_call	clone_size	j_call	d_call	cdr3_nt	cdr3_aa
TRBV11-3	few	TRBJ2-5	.	TGTGCCAGCAGCTTACGAGGAACTTCGGAAGAGACCCAGTACTTC	CASSLRGTSEETQYF
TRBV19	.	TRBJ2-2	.	TGTGCCAGTACCGACCTTGGGTTCACCGGGGAGCTGTTTTTT	CASTDLGFTGELFF
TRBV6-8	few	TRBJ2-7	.	TGTGCCAGCAGTTACCTAGGCCCCTACGAGCAGTACTTC	CASSYLGPYEQYF
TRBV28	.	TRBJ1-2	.	TGTGCCAGCATTTCTCGACAGCACTATGGCTACACCTTC	CASISRQHYGYTF
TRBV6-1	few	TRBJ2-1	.	TGTGCCAGCAGTGAAGGAGCGTCCGGGTATGAGCAGTTCTTC	CASSEGASGYEQFF
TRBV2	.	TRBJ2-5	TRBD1	TGTGCCAGCAGCCTAGGACAGGTGAAAGAGACCCAGTACTTC	CASSLGQVKETQYF
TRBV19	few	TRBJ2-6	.	TGTGCCAGTAGTCTTCCCAGCTCTGGGGCCAACGTCCTGACTTTC	CASSLPSSGANVLTF
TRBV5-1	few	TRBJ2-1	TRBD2	TGCGCCAGCAGCTTGGGCGGGAGTGTCCCCAATGAGCAGTTCTTC	CASSLGGSVPNEQFF
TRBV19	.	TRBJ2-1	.	TGTGCCAGTAGTATTTCGGGCAGGGCCAATGAGCAGTTCTTC	CASSISGRANEQFF
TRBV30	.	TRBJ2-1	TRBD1	TGTGCCTGGAGAGTAGGGGACAGGGATCTAAATGAGCAGTTCTTC	CAWRVGDRDLNEQFF
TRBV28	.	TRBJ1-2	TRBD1	TGTGCCAGCAGTGGACCGGGACAGGGGACTAACTATGGCTACACCTTC	CASSGPGQGTNYGYTF
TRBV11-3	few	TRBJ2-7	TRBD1	TGTGCCAGCAGCTTATCCGGGACAGGGGGCGACGAGCAGTACTTC	CASSLSGTGGDEQYF
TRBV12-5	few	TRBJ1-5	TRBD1	TGTGCCAGCGGAGGGACAGGCGATCAGCCCCAGCATTTT	CASGGTGDQPQHF
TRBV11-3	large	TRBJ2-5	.	TGTGCCAGCAGCTTCCAGTCCCCGCGGGGGACCCAGTACTTC	CASSFQSPRGTQYF
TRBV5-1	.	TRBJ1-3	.	TGCGCCAGCAGCTTACTTGGAGGGAGTGAAAACACCATATATTTT	CASSLLGGSENTIYF
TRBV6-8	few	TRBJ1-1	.	TGTGCCAGCAGTTACGTGGGGGGCGGTCTGAATGAAGCTTTCTTT	CASSYVGGGLNEAFF
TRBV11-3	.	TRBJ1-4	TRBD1	TGTGCCAGCAGCTCGGACAGGGGGTTTTATGAAAAACTGTTTTTT	CASSSDRGFYEKLFF
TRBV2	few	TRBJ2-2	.	TGTGCCAGCAGTGAGGGGAGGGGGCCCGGGGAGCTGTTTTTT	CASSEGRGPGELFF
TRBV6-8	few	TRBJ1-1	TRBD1	TGTGCCAGCAGTTATGACAGGGGGGACACTGAAGCTTTCTTT	CASSYDRGDTEAFF
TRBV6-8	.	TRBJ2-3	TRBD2	TGTGCCAGCAGTCCTTGGACTAGCGGGAGGGGGTATACGCAGTATTTT	CASSPWTSGRGYTQYF
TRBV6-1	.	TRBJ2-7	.	TGTGCCAGCAGTGAAGAAAGCTTAATCCGTCCAGGGGAGACCAGGCAGTACTTC	CASSEESLIRPGETRQYF
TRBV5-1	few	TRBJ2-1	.	TGCGCCAGCAGCTTGGCCGGGGCCTACAATGAGCAGTTCTTC	CASSLAGAYNEQFF
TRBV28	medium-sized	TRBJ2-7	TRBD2	TGTGCCAGCAGTCTAACTAGCGGGAGGTACCACGAGCAGTACTTC	CASSLTSGRYHEQYF
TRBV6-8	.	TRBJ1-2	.	TGTGCCAGCACCTCGGACACCTATGGCTACACCTTC	CASTSDTYGYTF
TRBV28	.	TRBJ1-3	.	TGTGCCAGCACCAATCCACAGGTTAACACCATATATTTT	CASTNPQVNTIYF
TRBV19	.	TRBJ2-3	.	TGTGCCAGTAGTATAGATCTAGAGGGGGCAGATACGCAGTATTTT	CASSIDLEGADTQYF
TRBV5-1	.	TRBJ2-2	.	TGCGCCAGCAGAACTCCGGGACTCCGGAACACCGGGGAGCTGTTTTTT	CASRTPGLRNTGELFF
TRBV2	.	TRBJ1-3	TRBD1	TGTGCCAGCAGCTCTGGGACAGGGGGAAACACCATATATTTT	CASSSGTGGNTIYF
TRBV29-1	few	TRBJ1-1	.	TGCAGCGGATCTCCACCTTTGGGTATCACTGAAGCTTTCTTT	CSGSPPLGITEAFF
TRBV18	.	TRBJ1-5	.	TGTGCCAGCTCACCGGGCCAGCTGGGGAGCAATCAGCCCCAGCATTTT	CASSPGQLGSNQPQHF
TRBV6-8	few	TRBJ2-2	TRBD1	TGTGCCAGCAGTCTACGGACAGGCACCGGGGAGCTGTTTTTT	CASSLRTGTGELFF
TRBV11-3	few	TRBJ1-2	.	TGTGCCAGCAGCCGTACCGGGACAAACTATGGCTACACCTTC	CASSRTGTNYGYTF
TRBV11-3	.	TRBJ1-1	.	TGTGCCAGCAGCTTATTGGGTGGCGGATGGGCTGAAGCTTTCTTT	CASSLLGGGWAEAFF
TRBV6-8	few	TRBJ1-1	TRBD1	TGTGCCAGCAGTCTAACAGGGGGAAGGACTGAAGCTTTCTTT	CASSLTGGRTEAFF
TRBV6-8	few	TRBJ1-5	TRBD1	TGTGCCAGCAGGGGCGGCAGGGGGCGCGGGATGGGCAATCAGCCCCAGCATTTT	CASRGGRGRGMGNQPQHF
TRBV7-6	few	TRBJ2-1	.	TGTGCCAGCAGCCGATGGGACTCGAGCTCCTACAATGAGCAGTTCTTC	CASSRWDSSSYNEQFF
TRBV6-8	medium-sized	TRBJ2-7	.	TGTGCCAGCAGCCGGAGCGGCTACGAGCAGTACTTC	CASSRSGYEQYF
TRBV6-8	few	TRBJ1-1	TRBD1	TGTGCCAGCAGCCTCCCGAGACAGGGCCCATTTTTGAACACTGAAGCTTTCTTT	CASSLPRQGPFLNTEAFF
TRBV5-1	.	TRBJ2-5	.	TGCGCCAGCAGCTCATGGCTCAGCACACAAGAGACCCAGTACTTC	CASSSWLSTQETQYF
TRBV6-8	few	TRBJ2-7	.	TGTGCCAGCAGTTACGCCCCCCCAGGAGAGCAGTACTTC	CASSYAPPGEQYF
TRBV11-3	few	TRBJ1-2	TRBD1	TGTGCCAGCAGCTCCGGGACAGGGGGCTCCAACTATGGCTACACCTTC	CASSSGTGGSNYGYTF
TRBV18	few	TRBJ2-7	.	TGTGCCAGCTCACCCGGGAGGACAGGAGTCTACGAGCAGTACTTC	CASSPGRTGVYEQYF
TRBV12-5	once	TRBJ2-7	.	TGTGCTAGTGGCCAGGACGACTACGAGCAGTACTTC	CASGQDDYEQYF
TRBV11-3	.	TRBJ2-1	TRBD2	TGTGCCAGCAGCTGGAGGGGACTAGCGGGATCTATGGGGAATGAGCAGTTCTTC	CASSWRGLAGSMGNEQFF
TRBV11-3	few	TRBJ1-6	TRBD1	TGTGCCAGCAGCCCCAGACAGGGTTCCAATTCACCCCTCCACTTT	CASSPRQGSNSPLHF
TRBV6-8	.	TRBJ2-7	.	TGTGCCAGCGAGCAGGCAAGGACCTCCTACGAGCAGTACTTC	CASEQARTSYEQYF
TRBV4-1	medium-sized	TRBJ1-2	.	TGCGCCAGCAGCCAAGAGGCCAAGTTAAACTATGGCTACACCTTC	CASSQEAKLNYGYTF
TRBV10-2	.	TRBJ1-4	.	TGCGCCAGCAGCCATGGACGATGGGGTGAAAAACTGTTTTTT	CASSHGRWGEKLFF
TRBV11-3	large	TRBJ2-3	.	TGTGCCAGCAGCCTGACTAGTGATGACACAGATACGCAGTATTTT	CASSLTSDDTDTQYF
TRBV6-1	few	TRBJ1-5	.	TGTGCCAGCAGTGAAGCCCAGACCTCCGATCAGCCCCAGCATTTT	CASSEAQTSDQPQHF
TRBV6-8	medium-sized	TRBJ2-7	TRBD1	TGTGCCAGCAGCACCCCGCCGGGACAGGGGGCCGGGCAGTACTTC	CASSTPPGQGAGQYF
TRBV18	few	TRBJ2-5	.	TGTGCCAGCTCACCAGCCTACGAAGGGGGGGAGACCCAGTACTTC	CASSPAYEGGETQYF
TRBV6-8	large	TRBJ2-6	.	TGTGCCAGCAGTTACGTTCCAGCGCCTGGGGCCAACGTCCTGACTTTC	CASSYVPAPGANVLTF
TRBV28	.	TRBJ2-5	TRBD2	TGTGCCAGCAGTCCGGGAGGGCCTAGGGAGACCCAGTACTTC	CASSPGGPRETQYF
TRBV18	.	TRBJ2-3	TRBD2	TGTGCCAGCTCAGCAGCGGGACCTAGCACAGATACGCAGTATTTT	CASSAAGPSTDTQYF